This entry lists 9 T cell receptor beta chains sequenced from one sample in a study of blood T cell repertoires in COVID-19. Using immunoSEQ multiplex PCR, the repertoire was profiled, and TCRdb retains in-frame clones only, with some absent. The data contain 150,000 to 200,000 clones, 89% of them seen just once; the ten biggest clones take up roughly 0.77%. The sequencing sample was made of PBMCs or T cells enriched from blood (not recorded which). The receptors stem from a woman younger than 30 who had recovered from COVID-19.

This chain uses TRBV9 with TRBJ1-6; a possible D gene is TRBD1 (6 bases). CDR1 and CDR2 (germline): SGDLS, YYNGEE. V was trimmed by 3 bases and J by 6 bases, leaving 16 bases between them. This CDR3 spans 16 amino acids. CDR3 loop: CASSDQPGHINSPLHF. CDR3 coding DNA: TGTGCCAGCAGCGATCAACCGGGACACATTAATTCACCCCTCCACTTT. The full variable domain, rest sourced from reference TRBV9 and TRBJ1-6, is DSGVTQTPKHLITATGQRVTLRCSPRSGDLSVYWYQQSLDQGLQFLIQYYNGEERAKGNILERFSAQQFPDLHSELNLSSLELGDSALYFCASSDQPGHINSPLHFGNGTRLTVT.

This clone was picked up one time. The chain combines TRBV4-1 with TRBJ2-2; D might be TRBD2 (5 bases). Per the germline V gene, CDR1 is MGHRA and CDR2 is YSYEKL. With 6 bases removed from V and 6 bases from J, the gap between germline ends came to 11 bases. The CDR3 is 13 residues long. CDR3 protein: CASRPSWAGELFF. In DNA, the CDR3 is TGCGCCAGCAGGCCTAGCTGGGCCGGGGAGCTGTTTTTT.

This CDR3 is CASSSGREASDTQYF. DNA of the CDR3: TGTGCCAGCAGTTCCGGACGGGAGGCTTCAGATACGCAGTATTTT. The chain carries TRBV6-5 and TRBJ2-3; the match to TRBD2 covers 7 bases. The CDR3 length is 15 residues. Looked up from germline, CDR1 is MNHEY and CDR2 is SVGAGI. J was trimmed by 4 bases and V by 4 bases; bases with no gene match: 8.

The chain joins TRBV7-2 to TRBJ2-3; 8 positions agree with TRBD2. The CDR3 loop spans 15 amino acids. V was clipped by 3 bases and J by 2 bases; unmatched bases: 4. CDR1 and CDR2 from the germline V gene are SGHTA and FQGNSA. CDR3 DNA sequence: TGTGCCAGCAGCTTTACTAGCGGCAACACAGATACGCAGTATTTT. It encodes CASSFTSGNTDTQYF.

V usage is TRBV4-1 and J usage is TRBJ2-7, with TRBD1 identical over 7 bases. This CDR3 has 14 amino acids. Germline lookup yields CDR1 MGHRA and CDR2 YSYEKL. V shed 3 bases, J shed 4 bases, and the junction held 6 bases outside the gene matches. This chain's CDR3 is CASSHPGRGYEQYF. The CDR3 DNA follows: TGCGCCAGCAGCCACCCCGGCAGGGGGTACGAGCAGTACTTC.

This sequence joins TRBV2 and TRBJ1-2; D is uncertain. Germline V CDR1 and CDR2: SNHLY, FYNNEI. This CDR3 spans 17 amino acids. Trimming took off 3 bases at V and 2 bases at J, with 19 bases between the two ends. The chain's CDR3 is CASSDGVSVPLNYGYTF. The CDR3 DNA reads as TGTGCCAGCAGTGATGGTGTCAGCGTGCCTTTGAACTATGGCTACACCTTC.

The V gene is TRBV5-1, the J gene TRBJ2-7; tentatively, D is TRBD2 (6 bases). Deletions cut 3 bases from V and 2 bases from J, with 18 bases between. The CDR3 extends over 16 amino acids. The germline gives CDR1 SGHRS, CDR2 YFSETQ. CDR3 protein: CASSSGLSEGAYEQYF. In DNA, the CDR3 is TGCGCCAGCAGCTCCGGGCTATCGGAGGGCGCCTACGAGCAGTACTTC.

The V gene is TRBV27, the J gene TRBJ1-1; D is ambiguous. The CDR3 contains 14 residues. Deletions cut 6 bases from V and 1 base from J, with 12 bases between. Germline-derived CDR1 and CDR2 are MNHEY and SMNVEV (reference sequence). CDR3 sequence: CASSRGSGNTEAFF. DNA for the CDR3: TGTGCCAGCAGCCGTGGATCGGGGAACACTGAAGCTTTCTTT.

CDR3 region: CASSASSSPGTGLGYTF. Written as DNA, the CDR3 is TGTGCCAGCAGCGCCAGCTCCAGTCCCGGGACAGGGTTGGGCTACACCTTC. The chain employs TRBV11-2 and TRBJ1-2; 9 bases fit TRBD1. The CDR3 covers 17 residues. The V gene end was trimmed by 5 bases and the J gene end by 8 bases; junction bases not matched to a gene: 18. Germline V lookup: CDR1 SGHAT, CDR2 FQNNGV. The variable domain in full, with the rest retrieved from reference TRBV11-2 and TRBJ1-2, is EAGVAQSPRYKIIEKRQSVAFWCNPISGHATLYWYQQILGQGPKLLIQFQNNGVVDDSQLPKDRFSAERLKGVDSTLKIQPAKLEDSAVYLCASSASSSPGTGLGYTFGSGTRLTVV.